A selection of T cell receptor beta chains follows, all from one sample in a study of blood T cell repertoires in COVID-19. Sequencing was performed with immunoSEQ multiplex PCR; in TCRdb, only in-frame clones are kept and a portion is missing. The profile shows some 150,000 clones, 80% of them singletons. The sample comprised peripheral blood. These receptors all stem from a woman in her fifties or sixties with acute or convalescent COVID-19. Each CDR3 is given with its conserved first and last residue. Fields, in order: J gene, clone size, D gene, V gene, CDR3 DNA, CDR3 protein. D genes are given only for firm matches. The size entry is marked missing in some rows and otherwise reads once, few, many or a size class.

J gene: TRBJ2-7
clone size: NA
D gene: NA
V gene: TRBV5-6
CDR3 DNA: TGTGCCAGCAGCTCCGTAGGGGCTCCCCGGCAGCAGTACTTC
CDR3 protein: CASSSVGAPRQQYF

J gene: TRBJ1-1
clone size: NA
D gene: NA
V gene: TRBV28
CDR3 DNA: TGTGCCAGCAGTTTATTGGGAAGGGACTCGGAGGCTTTCTTT
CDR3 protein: CASSLLGRDSEAFF

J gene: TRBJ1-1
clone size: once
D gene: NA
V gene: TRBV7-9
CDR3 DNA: TGTGCCAGCAGCTCCCAGTCCGGGGACACTGAAGCTTTCTTT
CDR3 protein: CASSSQSGDTEAFF

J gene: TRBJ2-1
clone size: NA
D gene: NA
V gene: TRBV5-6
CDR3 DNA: TGTGCCAGCAGCTTGGGACAGAGCTCCTACAATGAGCAGTTCTTC
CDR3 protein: CASSLGQSSYNEQFF

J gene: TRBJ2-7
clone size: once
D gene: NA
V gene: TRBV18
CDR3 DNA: TGTGCCAGCTCACCGCCGGGATCCTACGCCTACGAGCAGTACTTC
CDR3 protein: CASSPPGSYAYEQYF

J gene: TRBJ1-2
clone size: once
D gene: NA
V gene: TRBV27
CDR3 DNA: TGTGCCAGCAGTTTAGGAGGGGATGGCTACACCTTC
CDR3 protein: CASSLGGDGYTF

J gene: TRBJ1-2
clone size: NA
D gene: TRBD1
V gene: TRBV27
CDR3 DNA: TGTGCCAGCAGTCGTTATCTAGGGGACAGCATTAACTATGGCTACACCTTC
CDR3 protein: CASSRYLGDSINYGYTF

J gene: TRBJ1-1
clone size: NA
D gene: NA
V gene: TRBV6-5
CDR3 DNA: TGTGCCAGCAGTTACTCAACGGGGGGCACTGAAGCTTTCTTT
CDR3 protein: CASSYSTGGTEAFF

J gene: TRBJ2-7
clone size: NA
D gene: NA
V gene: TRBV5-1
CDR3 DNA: TGCGCCAGCAGCTTGTTCGAGTTCGCGGGTGAGCAGTACTTC
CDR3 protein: CASSLFEFAGEQYF

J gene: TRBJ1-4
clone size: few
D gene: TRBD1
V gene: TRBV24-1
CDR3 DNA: TGTGCCACCAGTGATTCCGGGACAGCAAATGAAAAACTGTTTTTT
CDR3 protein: CATSDSGTANEKLFF

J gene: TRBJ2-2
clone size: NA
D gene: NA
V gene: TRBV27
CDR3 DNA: TGTGCCAGCAGCCCCCTGGCAGGGGTGGTCGGGGAGCTGTTTTTT
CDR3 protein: CASSPLAGVVGELFF

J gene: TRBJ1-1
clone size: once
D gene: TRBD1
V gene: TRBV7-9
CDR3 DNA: TGTGCCAGCAGCCAAGAGGGGGCAGGGAACACTGAAGCTTTCTTT
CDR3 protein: CASSQEGAGNTEAFF

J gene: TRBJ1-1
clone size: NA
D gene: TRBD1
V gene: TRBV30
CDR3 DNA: TGTGCCTGGAGTAAGCCAGGGGGGACTGAAGCTTTCTTT
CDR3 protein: CAWSKPGGTEAFF

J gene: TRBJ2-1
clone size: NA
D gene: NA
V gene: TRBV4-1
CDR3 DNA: TGCGCCAGCAGCCAAGATGCCGAATCGGGGGACAATGAGCAGTTCTTC
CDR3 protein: CASSQDAESGDNEQFF

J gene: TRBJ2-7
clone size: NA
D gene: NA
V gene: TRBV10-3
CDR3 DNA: TGTGCCATCAGTCGACAGGACTACGAGCAGTACTTC
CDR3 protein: CAISRQDYEQYF

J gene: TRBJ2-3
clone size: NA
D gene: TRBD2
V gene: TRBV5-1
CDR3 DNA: TGCGCCAGCAGCCGGTTGGCGGGGGTTAGCACAGATACGCAGTATTTT
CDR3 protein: CASSRLAGVSTDTQYF

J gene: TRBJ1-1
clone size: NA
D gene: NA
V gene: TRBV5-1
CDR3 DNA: TGCGCCAGCACTTTAGCAGGGGAAAACACTGAAGCTTTCTTT
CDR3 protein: CASTLAGENTEAFF

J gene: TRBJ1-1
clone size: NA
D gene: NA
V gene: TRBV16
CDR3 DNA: TGTGCCAGCAGCCAATCCGAGGAAGAAGCTTTCTTT
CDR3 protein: CASSQSEEEAFF

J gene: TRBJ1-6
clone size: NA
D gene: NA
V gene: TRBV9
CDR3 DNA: TGTGCCAGCAGCGTAGATCTTTATAATTCACCCCTCCACTTT
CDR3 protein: CASSVDLYNSPLHF

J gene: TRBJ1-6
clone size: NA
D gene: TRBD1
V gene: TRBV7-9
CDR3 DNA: TGTGCCAGCAGTGTTATGCAGGGGGAATCACCCCTCCACTTT
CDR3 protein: CASSVMQGESPLHF

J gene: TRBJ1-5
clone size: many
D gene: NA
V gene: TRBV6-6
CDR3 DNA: TGTGCCAGCAGCCAGGATGTTCAGCCCCAGCATTTT
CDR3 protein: CASSQDVQPQHF

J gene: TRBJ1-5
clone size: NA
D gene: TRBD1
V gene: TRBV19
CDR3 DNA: TGTGCCAGTAGTATGGGACAGATACGGGAGCCCCAGCATTTT
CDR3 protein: CASSMGQIREPQHF

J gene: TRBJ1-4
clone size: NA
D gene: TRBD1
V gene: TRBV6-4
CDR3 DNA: TGTGCCAGCAGTGACTCGACAGGGACTAATGAAAAACTGTTTTTT
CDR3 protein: CASSDSTGTNEKLFF

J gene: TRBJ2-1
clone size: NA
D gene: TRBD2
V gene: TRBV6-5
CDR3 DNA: TGTGCCAGTTCGATGGGACTAGCGGGGGACAATGAGCAGTTCTTC
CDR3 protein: CASSMGLAGDNEQFF

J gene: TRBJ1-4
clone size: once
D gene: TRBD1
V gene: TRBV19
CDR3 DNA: TGTGCCAGCACTCTCGCGGGGACAGTTAATGAAAAACTGTTTTTT
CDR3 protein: CASTLAGTVNEKLFF

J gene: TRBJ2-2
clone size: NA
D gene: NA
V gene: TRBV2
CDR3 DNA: TGTGCCAGCATGAGCGGAACTCGGACCGGGGAGCTGTTTTTT
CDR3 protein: CASMSGTRTGELFF

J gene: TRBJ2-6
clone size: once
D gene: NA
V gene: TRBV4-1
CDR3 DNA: TGCGCCAGCAGCCAGCCGTCGGACAGACCTTTGCTCTCTGGGGCCAACGTCCTGACTTTC
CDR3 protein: CASSQPSDRPLLSGANVLTF

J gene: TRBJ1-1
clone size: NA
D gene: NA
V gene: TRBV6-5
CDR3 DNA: TGTGCCAGCAGGACAGGCCCGCGAGCTTTCTTT
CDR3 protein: CASRTGPRAFF

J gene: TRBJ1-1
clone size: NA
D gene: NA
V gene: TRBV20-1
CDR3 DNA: TGCAGTGCCGAAGACGTCCAGGGAGCTTTCTTT
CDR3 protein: CSAEDVQGAFF

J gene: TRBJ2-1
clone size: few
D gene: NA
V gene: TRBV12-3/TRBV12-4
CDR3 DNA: TGTGCCAGCGGGGGGGCCGGCTTTGAGCAGTTCTTC
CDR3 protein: CASGGAGFEQFF

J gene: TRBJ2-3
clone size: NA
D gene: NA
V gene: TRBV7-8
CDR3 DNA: TGTGCCAGCAGCTCATCGTCCCCACTGACAGATACGCAGTATTTT
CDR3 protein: CASSSSSPLTDTQYF

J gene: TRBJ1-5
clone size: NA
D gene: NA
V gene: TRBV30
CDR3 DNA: TGTGCCTGGAGTGTTACTCGGACTGAACATAGCAATCAGCCCCAGCATTTT
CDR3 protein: CAWSVTRTEHSNQPQHF

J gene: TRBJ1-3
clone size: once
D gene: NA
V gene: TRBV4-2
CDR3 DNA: TGTGCCAGCAGCCAAGAACAGGAGGGAAACACCATATATTTT
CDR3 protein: CASSQEQEGNTIYF

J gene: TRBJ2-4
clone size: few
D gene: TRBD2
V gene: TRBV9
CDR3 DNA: TGTGCCAGCAGCGTTGGAGCGGGGGAAGGTTCCATTCAGTACTTC
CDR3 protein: CASSVGAGEGSIQYF